This entry lists 12 T cell receptor beta chains sequenced from one sample in a study of metastatic and nonmetastatic thyroid tumors. Patients underwent thyroid surgery, and none had received any treatment before it. TCRdb re-called clones via MiXCR from the PCR reads. The data hold some 55,000 clones, with roughly 20% observed a single time. The sequenced material came from blood. The receptors were gathered from a female donor with papillary thyroid cancer or a benign thyroid nodule (not recorded which). Some clones in this sample may be carry-over from other donors' samples.

Details on this clone: This may be a read error, as it is one base from a much larger clone. J is TRBJ2-1 and V is TRBV6-1; the match to TRBD1 covers 8 bases. The CDR3 is made up of 14 amino acids. The V gene's germline CDR1 is MNHNS and CDR2 SASEGT. The CDR3 spells CASLTGGGYSEKFF. CDR3 nucleotide sequence: TGTGCCAGCCTTACAGGGGGTGGGTACAGTGAGAAGTTCTTC.

This clone was detected ten times or more. This chain uses TRBV20-1 with TRBJ2-3; TRBD2 matches 11 bases. Germline lookup yields CDR1 DFQATT and CDR2 SNEGSKA (reference sequence). The V segment lost 5 bases and the J segment 5 bases; nucleotides outside the gene matches: 9. CDR3 size: 15 residues. CDR3 coding DNA: TGCAGTGCTTCTAGCGGGAGGTTGGGTATAGATACGCAGTATTTT. Protein: CSASSGRLGIDTQYF.

This clone was counted ten times or more. One base away lies a much larger clone, so this may be a sequencing read error. This chain links TRBV28 with TRBJ1-1; D gene ambiguous. V dropped 7 bases and J dropped 1 base, with 13 bases sitting between them. The CDR3 is made up of 14 amino acids. The germline V gene encodes CDR1 MDHEN and CDR2 SYDVKM. The CDR3 loop reads CASTRGSRNTEAFF. The CDR3 DNA follows: TGTGCCAGCACCCGCGGTTCCCGGAACACTGAAGCTTTCTTT.

This clone was recorded many times. This chain links TRBV29-1 with TRBJ2-5; D perhaps matches TRBD2 (5 bases). Germline CDR1 and CDR2: SQVTM and ANQGSEA. This CDR3 region has 15 residues. The V gene lost 4 bases and the J gene lost 2 bases, with 17 bases spanning the gap. The CDR3 spells CSVAVHLRAQETQYF. As DNA, the CDR3 is TGCAGCGTTGCGGTCCACCTGAGGGCACAAGAGACCCAGTACTTC.

In this sample, this clone turned up a few times. It may be a read error: a sequence one base away is much more abundant. The same CDR3 arises from other DNA sequences in this sample as well. The J gene is TRBJ2-3, the V gene TRBV28, with D possibly TRBD2 on 6 matching bases. The CDR3 has 17 residues. CDR1 is MDHEN and CDR2 is SYDVKM in the germline V gene. Trimming removed 5 bases from V and 4 bases from J, with 22 bases in between. The CDR3 bases are TGTGCCAGCAGTCCTCACTTTAGCGGTAGCACCCCAGATACGCAGTATTTT. This codes for CASSPHFSGSTPDTQYF.

In its sample, this clone was seen many times. This rearrangement joins TRBV7-8 to TRBJ1-4; D may be TRBD1 (5 bases). There are 14 residues in the CDR3. Germline V gene data show CDR1 as SGHVS and CDR2 as FQNEAQ. V lost 1 base and J 8 bases, leaving 11 bases between the germline ends. CDR3 in amino acids: CASSLGGVGEKLFF. CDR3 in DNA: TGTGCCAGCAGCTTAGGAGGGGTAGGGGAAAAACTGTTTTTT. The variable domain in full, with the rest retrieved from reference TRBV7-8 and TRBJ1-4, is GAGVSQSPRYKVAKRGQDVALRCDPISGHVSLFWYQQALGQGPEFLTYFQNEAQLDKSGLPSDRFFAERPEGSVSTLKIQRTQQEDSAVYLCASSLGGVGEKLFFGSGTQLSVL.

This clone was seen ten or more times. The chain has TRBV24-1 and TRBJ1-4; tentatively, D is TRBD1 (5 bases). Germline CDR1 and CDR2: KGHDR and SFDVKD. The CDR3 has 13 residues. V lost 3 bases, J lost 6 bases, and 7 bases lay in between. The CDR3 DNA sequence: TGTGCCACCAGTGATACCAGGGATGAAAAACTGTTTTTT. It encodes CATSDTRDEKLFF.

This clone was detected many times. The rearrangement joins TRBV29-1 to TRBJ2-5; 7 bases align to TRBD2. The V and J ends lost 4 bases and 3 bases, in that order; junction bases with no gene match: 14. The CDR3 runs 16 residues. CDR1 and CDR2 from the germline V gene are SQVTM and ANQGSEA. CDR3 bases: TGCAGCGTTGGAGGCTTGCGGGGGAGGTGGGAAGAGACCCAGTACTTC. Translated: CSVGGLRGRWEETQYF.

This clone was seen ten or more times. This chain connects TRBV20-1 to TRBJ1-1; 7 bases match TRBD1. The CDR3 runs to 13 residues. Germline V CDR1 and CDR2: DFQATT, SNEGSKA (reference sequence). The CDR3 nucleotides are TGCAGGACTAGGGGGCGGTATGGCACTGAAGCTTTCTTT. Translating gives CRTRGRYGTEAFF.

The chain combines TRBV28 with TRBJ1-2; no clear D gene. Trimming took 2 bases from V and 2 from J, leaving 12 bases between them. The CDR3 consists of 15 residues. CDR1 is MDHEN and CDR2 is SYDVKM in the germline V gene. As DNA, the CDR3 is TGTGCCAGCAGTTTAGGGGTTGCCATAAACTATGGCTACACCTTC. Encoded protein: CASSLGVAINYGYTF.

This clone was seen at least ten times. The chain joins TRBV10-3 to TRBJ2-3; D is perhaps TRBD2 (5 bases). V was shortened by 2 bases and J by 5 bases, with 14 bases between the two germline ends. The length of the CDR3 is 15 residues. The germline V gene has CDR1 ENHRY and CDR2 SYGVKD. The CDR3, as DNA: TGTGCCATCAGTGAGGCTAGCCTCGGAGAAGATACGCAGTATTTT. Translating it yields CAISEASLGEDTQYF.

This clone has a count of ten or more. The chain carries TRBV28 and TRBJ1-1, with a tentative D call TRBD1 (6 bases). In germline, CDR1 is MDHEN, CDR2 SYDVKM. The CDR3 consists of 16 residues. V lost 6 bases to trimming and J lost 1 base, with 18 bases between them. The CDR3: CASRKLGAVANTEAFF. CDR3 nucleotides: TGTGCCAGCAGAAAGCTGGGGGCTGTTGCGAACACTGAAGCTTTCTTT.